The rows below give T cell receptor beta chains drawn from one sample of a study of cytomegalovirus exposure and HLA in healthy donors. Clones were read by immunoSEQ multiplex PCR, and TCRdb kept only the in-frame ones, dropping some. The sample consists of over 150,000 clones, roughly nine tenths of them appearing once. Sequenced material: PBMCs. The source of these receptors is a girl under three years old in good health and CMV-seronegative. CDR3s include the opening cysteine and the closing phenylalanine or tryptophan. The order of the fields is V gene, clone size, D gene, J gene, CDR3 DNA, CDR3 protein. D genes are given only for firm matches. Size values are once, few and many counts, or a class for expanded clones, and some rows have none.

TRBV6-1	NA	NA	TRBJ1-1	TGTGCCAGCAGTGAAGTGGCAGGGGTTGAAGCTTTCTTT	CASSEVAGVEAFF
TRBV19	NA	TRBD1	TRBJ2-3	TGTGCCAGTAGTGGCCGGGACAGGGGGCGCACAGATACGCAGTATTTT	CASSGRDRGRTDTQYF
TRBV5-8	once	TRBD1	TRBJ1-1	TGTGCCAGCAGCTTGATCAGGGGGACAGTTTACACTGAAGCTTTCTTT	CASSLIRGTVYTEAFF
TRBV5-6	NA	NA	TRBJ2-4	TGTGCCAGCAGCTTGGCTGGGGCAGGAAACATTCAGTACTTC	CASSLAGAGNIQYF
TRBV7-6	NA	TRBD1	TRBJ2-7	TGTGCCAGCAGCTTAGCCGTATTTTCAGGGGGCGAGCAGTACTTC	CASSLAVFSGGEQYF
TRBV10-2	NA	TRBD1	TRBJ1-2	TGCGCCAGCCGGGGACAGGGGGATAATGGCTACACCTTC	CASRGQGDNGYTF
TRBV4-2	NA	NA	TRBJ1-5	TGTGCCAGCAGCCAAACCGGGAGGCTCAATAATCAGCCCCAGCATTTT	CASSQTGRLNNQPQHF
TRBV11-2	NA	NA	TRBJ1-3	TGTGCCAGCAGCTTAGTTACGGCTTCCAGGTCTGGAAACACCATATATTTT	CASSLVTASRSGNTIYF
TRBV5-1	NA	TRBD1	TRBJ2-5	TGCGCCAGCAGCCCGGGGACAGGGGAAGAGACCCAGTACTTC	CASSPGTGEETQYF
TRBV2	NA	NA	TRBJ2-7	TGTGCCAGCAGTGAGGGGTGGGGGCGTTTCTACGAGCAGTACTTC	CASSEGWGRFYEQYF
TRBV30	once	TRBD1	TRBJ2-5	TGTGCCTGGAGTCTTACAGGGGCCTGGGGGGAGACCCAGTACTTC	CAWSLTGAWGETQYF
TRBV19	NA	NA	TRBJ2-1	TGTGCCAGTAGTATAGGCTCTTGGCAGGGCGTCAATGAGCAGTTCTTC	CASSIGSWQGVNEQFF
TRBV7-2	once	NA	TRBJ2-5	TGTGCCAGCAGCTTATTCGGGCAGAGGGGGAGAGAGACCCAGTACTTC	CASSLFGQRGRETQYF
TRBV6-5	NA	TRBD1	TRBJ2-7	TGTGCCAGCAGTTTATCCCCGGACAGGTCCCCTATCGAGCAGTACTTC	CASSLSPDRSPIEQYF
TRBV9	NA	TRBD1	TRBJ1-2	TGTGCCAGCAGCGCTGGACAGGGTTACTATGGCTACACCTTC	CASSAGQGYYGYTF
TRBV9	NA	NA	TRBJ1-2	TGTGCCAGCAGCGTAATAGGGGGGGCTGGCTACACCTTC	CASSVIGGAGYTF
TRBV5-5	NA	NA	TRBJ1-1	TGTGCCAGCAGCGTGCAGGGGAACACTGAAGCTTTCTTT	CASSVQGNTEAFF
TRBV14	NA	TRBD2	TRBJ2-5	TGTGCCAGCAGCCTCGCTACCGGGACTAGTGGCGAGACCCAGTACTTC	CASSLATGTSGETQYF
TRBV7-9	NA	NA	TRBJ2-1	TGTGCCAGCAGCTTAGGCGCAAACAATGAGCAGTTCTTC	CASSLGANNEQFF
TRBV21-1	NA	NA	TRBJ2-5	TGTGCCAGCAGCAAAGCTGGGGCTAGCGGGAGCTTCTGTAAAGAGACCCAGTACTTC	CASSKAGASGSFCKETQYF
TRBV6-1	NA	TRBD1	TRBJ2-7	TGTGCCAGCAGTGCATCAAGGACAGGGTCCTACGAGCAGTACTTC	CASSASRTGSYEQYF
TRBV27	NA	TRBD1	TRBJ2-7	TGTGCCAGCAGTTTCATACCCGGGACAGACGTCCCGAGAACCGACTACGAGCAGTACTTC	CASSFIPGTDVPRTDYEQYF
TRBV7-2	NA	NA	TRBJ1-1	TGTGCCAGCAGCGGGAGGGGGGGATGGGCTGAAGCTTTCTTT	CASSGRGGWAEAFF
TRBV9	NA	TRBD1	TRBJ1-2	TGTGCCAGCAGCGTTTACCTGGGACAGGGTAACTATGGCTACACCTTC	CASSVYLGQGNYGYTF
TRBV4-1	NA	TRBD2	TRBJ2-3	TGCGCCAGCAGCCTTGGACTAGCGGGGTTGACAGATACGCAGTATTTT	CASSLGLAGLTDTQYF
TRBV30	NA	NA	TRBJ2-3	TGTGCCTGGAGAGTGGGAGTGAGCGCAGATACGCAGTATTTT	CAWRVGVSADTQYF
TRBV6-4	few	NA	TRBJ2-4	TGTGCCAGCAGTTCGAGGGGGTATCTTGCCAAAAACATTCAGTACTTC	CASSSRGYLAKNIQYF
TRBV7-9	once	TRBD1	TRBJ2-1	TGTGCCAGCAGCTTCGGGACAGGGGGCGCCCAGAGTGAGCAGTTCTTC	CASSFGTGGAQSEQFF
TRBV5-8	NA	NA	TRBJ2-5	TGTGCCAGCATGCCTAACTACCAAGAGACCCAGTACTTC	CASMPNYQETQYF
TRBV19	NA	NA	TRBJ2-7	TGTGCCAGTAGTGTGTCACTACAATACGAGCAGTACTTC	CASSVSLQYEQYF
TRBV5-1	NA	NA	TRBJ1-4	TGCGCCAGCAGCCCAGGGATCGGGAGCGAAAAACTGTTTTTT	CASSPGIGSEKLFF
TRBV14	NA	NA	TRBJ2-1	TGTGCCAGCAGCCAAATGGGGAGTGAGCAGTTCTTC	CASSQMGSEQFF
TRBV6-5	NA	TRBD2	TRBJ2-1	TGTGCCAGCAGTTTTTCTAGCGGAGCCCACAATGAGCAGTTCTTC	CASSFSSGAHNEQFF
TRBV13	NA	TRBD1	TRBJ1-2	TGTGCCAGCAGCTTAGGTACAGGGGCAGGGGATGGCTACACCTTC	CASSLGTGAGDGYTF
TRBV7-2	NA	TRBD2	TRBJ2-1	TGTGCCAGCAGCGAAGCTTCGGGACTACCCCCCAATGAGCAGTTCTTC	CASSEASGLPPNEQFF